The 2 T cell receptor beta chains listed next were all sequenced from one sample in a study of CD8 T cells in Susac syndrome (dated by TCRdb to the late 2010s). Library construction relied on the immunoSEQ multiplex PCR assay. RNA was extracted using the RNeasy kit, and roughly 0.5 to 1 microgram was reverse transcribed with random hexamers. Using fastp at Q25 and MiXCR, TCRdb reprocessed the public reads and kept productive beta chains. CDR3 protein duplicates are merged, each entry listing the most common genes and DNA. The sample yields approximately 170,000 distinct CDR3 sequences; around 92% were counted once. The ten largest clones take up around 0.08% of the sample. Sequencing input: CD4+ T cells from PBMCs. The receptors come from a human donor in good health.

The CDR3 sequence is CASSPPLAGELETQYF. CDR3 DNA: TGTGCCAGCAGCCCACCACTAGCGGGAGAATTGGAGACCCAGTACTTC. V and J are TRBV7-9 and TRBJ2-5, with 11 bases fitting TRBD2. Germline V gene data show CDR1 as SEHNR and CDR2 as FQNEAQ (reference sequence). V shed 5 bases and J 5 bases; nucleotides not matched to a gene: 10. This CDR3 is built from 16 residues.

The V call is TRBV5-4, the J call TRBJ1-2; 7 nucleotides line up with TRBD1. The length of the CDR3 is 14 residues. The V gene end was trimmed by 2 bases and the J gene end by 6 bases; junction bases not matched to a gene: 7. CDR1 and CDR2 from the germline V gene are SGHNT and YYREEE (reference sequence). The CDR3 nucleotides read TGTGCCAGCAGCTTACGGACAGGACCTAATGGCTACACCTTC. Residues: CASSLRTGPNGYTF.